This TCR beta chain was sequenced in a study of T-cell reconstitution after alpha-beta-depleted transplantation in children. The CDR3 runs to 11 residues. V was cut by 3 bases and J by 7 bases, with 7 bases left in between. CDR1 is SQVTM, CDR2 ANQGSEA, per germline. Preparing the TCRbeta library involved the use of unique molecular identifiers. MiXCR was run by TCRdb on the PCR reads, yielding one entry per CDR3 protein. This table holds hundreds of thousands of distinct CDR3 sequences, 13% found once. This clonotype originated in a male patient between 10 and 17 years old who had a stem cell transplant for acute myeloid leukemia, so the T cells may come from the graft donor. V and J are TRBV29-1 and TRBJ2-1; D uncertain. Sample: PBMCs, mostly from graft donor cells, taken 360 days after TCRalphabeta/CD19-depleted stem cell transplant. The CDR3, as DNA: TGCAGCGTTGATTATAGGAATGAGCAGTTCTTC. Translation: CSVDYRNEQFF.